A single sample is the source of the 2 T cell receptor beta chains below, sequenced in a study of blood T cell repertoires in COVID-19. Clones were read by immunoSEQ multiplex PCR, and TCRdb kept only the in-frame ones, dropping some. Of 30,000 to 40,000 clones detected, 87% appear once; the ten largest clones hold about 1.9%. Sequences were obtained from peripheral blood. Receptors were obtained from a man aged 50-59 years with active or convalescent COVID-19.

The J gene is TRBJ1-5, the V gene TRBV7-6, with D perhaps matching TRBD1 (5 bases). Trimming left V 1 base short and J 3 bases short, with 10 bases between. Germline V lookup: CDR1 SGHVS, CDR2 FNYEAQ. The CDR3 extends over 15 amino acids. The CDR3 region is CASSLGPGPNQPQHF. CDR3 in DNA: TGTGCCAGCAGCTTAGGTCCAGGGCCCAATCAGCCCCAGCATTTT.

The rearrangement uses TRBV7-8 and TRBJ2-5; a possible D gene is TRBD1 (5 bases). This CDR3 spans 15 amino acids. The V end was cut by 1 base, the J end by 4 bases, with 13 bases between. Per the germline V gene, CDR1 is SGHVS and CDR2 is FQNEAQ. The CDR3 bases are TGTGCCAGCAGCTTAGTGGCGGTCGACAGAGAGACCCAGTACTTC. Its translation is CASSLVAVDRETQYF.